Each of the 7 T cell receptor beta chains below was sequenced from the same sample in a study of human T cells and chemical hapten exposure. Time point reported: patch test 1, 2 weeks after DPC sensitization. This sample's treatment: therapeutic diphenylcyclopropenone sensitization with weekly scalp DPC. In TCRdb, the RACE reads were re-called with MiXCR into one record per CDR3 protein. This table holds roughly 180,000 distinct CDR3 sequences, roughly 15% found once. The sequences come from whole blood, collected in connection with sensitization to the hapten diphenylcyclopropenone (DPC). These receptors originate from a woman in her 30s with alopecia areata. Some clones in this sample may be carry-over from other donors' samples.

The V gene is TRBV6-2 or TRBV6-3, the J gene TRBJ1-5, with TRBD1 as a possible D gene (5 bases). The length of the CDR3 is 13 residues. Germline loops: CDR1 MNHEY, CDR2 SVGEGT. V was clipped by 7 bases and J by 7 bases, with 14 bases between them. The CDR3 region is CASKPGPAQPQHF. The CDR3 nucleotides are TGTGCCAGCAAACCGGGACCCGCGCAGCCCCAGCATTTT.

This clonotype has a count of ten or more. The chain has TRBV12-3 or TRBV12-4 and TRBJ2-2; unclear D gene. This CDR3 is built from 12 residues. V dropped 8 bases and J dropped 3 bases, with 7 bases sitting between them. DNA of the CDR3: TGTGCCAGCTGGAGTTACACCGGGGAGCTGTTTTTT. Translating gives CASWSYTGELFF.

This clonotype was seen many times. The chain combines TRBV28 with TRBJ2-3, with TRBD1 identical over 7 bases. Trimming took 10 bases from V and 4 from J; bases not matched to a gene: 8. The CDR3 contains 13 residues. The germline V gene encodes CDR1 MDHEN and CDR2 SYDVKM. The CDR3 bases are TGTGCCACCCGGGACAGCGGAGCAGATACGCAGTATTTT. Translating gives CATRDSGADTQYF.

The sample holds many counts of this clonotype. V gene TRBV5-4 combines with J gene TRBJ2-7; no reliable D call. Germline V gene data show CDR1 as SGHNT and CDR2 as YYREEE (reference sequence). The CDR3 runs 15 residues. Trimming left V 0 bases short and J 3 bases short, with 13 bases between. In DNA, the CDR3 is TGTGCCAGCAGCTTGGATGGACGTCCGGGCTACGAGCAGTACTTC. The encoded protein is CASSLDGRPGYEQYF.

In its sample, this clonotype was seen a few times. The genes are TRBV4-3 and TRBJ1-6; D call uncertain. Trimming took off 1 base at V and 7 bases at J, with 2 bases between the two ends. The CDR3 has 12 residues. CDR1 is LGHNA and CDR2 is YSLEER in the germline V gene. The DNA of the CDR3 is TGCGCCAGCAGCCAAGGAAATTCACCCCTCCACTTT. Protein: CASSQGNSPLHF.

In this sample, this clonotype turned up many times. The chain joins TRBV7-2 to TRBJ2-7, with D unclear. The CDR3 totals 14 residues. CDR1 is SGHTA and CDR2 is FQGNSA in the germline V gene. V lost 5 bases, J lost 2 bases, and 13 bases lay in between. The CDR3 DNA reads TGTGCCAGCAGCAGGGAACCGGGTCCCTACGAGCAGTACTTC. Protein product: CASSREPGPYEQYF. Drawing the rest from reference TRBV7-2 and TRBJ2-7, the complete variable domain is GAGVSQSPSNKVTEKGKDVELRCDPISGHTALYWYRQSLGQGLEFLIYFQGNSAPDKSGLPSDRFSAERTGGSVSTLTIQRTQQEDSAVYLCASSREPGPYEQYFGPGTRLTVT.

V gene TRBV20-1 combines with J gene TRBJ1-4; unclear D gene. Trimming took 3 bases from V and 6 from J, leaving 14 bases between them. The CDR3 totals 14 residues. CDR1 is DFQATT and CDR2 is SNEGSKA in the germline V gene (reference sequence). CDR3: CSARGGVGDEKLFF. In DNA, the CDR3 is TGCAGTGCTAGGGGCGGGGTCGGGGATGAAAAACTGTTTTTT.